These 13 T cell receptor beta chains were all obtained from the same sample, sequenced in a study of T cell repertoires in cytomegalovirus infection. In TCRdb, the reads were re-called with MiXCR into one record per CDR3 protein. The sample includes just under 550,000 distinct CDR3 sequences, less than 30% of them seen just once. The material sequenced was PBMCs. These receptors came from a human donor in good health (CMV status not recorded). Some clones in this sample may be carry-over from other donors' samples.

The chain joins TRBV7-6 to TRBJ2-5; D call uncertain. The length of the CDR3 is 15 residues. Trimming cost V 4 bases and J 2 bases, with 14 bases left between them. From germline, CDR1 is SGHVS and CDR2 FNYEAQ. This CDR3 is CASSSEAHFQETQYF. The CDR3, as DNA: TGTGCCAGCAGCTCCGAGGCTCACTTTCAAGAGACCCAGTACTTC.

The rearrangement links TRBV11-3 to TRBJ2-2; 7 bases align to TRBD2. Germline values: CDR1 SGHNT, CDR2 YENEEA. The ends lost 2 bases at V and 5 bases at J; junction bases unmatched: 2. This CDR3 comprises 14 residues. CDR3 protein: CASSLSRGTGELFF. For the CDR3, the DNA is TGTGCCAGCAGCTTATCGCGGGGGACCGGGGAGCTGTTTTTT. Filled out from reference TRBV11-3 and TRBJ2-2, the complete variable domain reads EAGVVQSPRYKIIEKKQPVAFWCNPISGHNTLYWYLQNLGQGPELLIRYENEEAVDDSQLPKDRFSAERLKGVDSTLKIQPAELGDSAVYLCASSLSRGTGELFFGEGSRLTVL.

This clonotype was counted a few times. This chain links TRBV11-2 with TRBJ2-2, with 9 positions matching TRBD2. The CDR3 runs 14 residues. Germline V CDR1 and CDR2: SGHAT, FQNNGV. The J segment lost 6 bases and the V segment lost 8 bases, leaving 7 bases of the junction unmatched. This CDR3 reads CASRISGSSGELFF. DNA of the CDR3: TGTGCCAGCCGTATTAGCGGGAGCTCCGGGGAGCTGTTTTTT.

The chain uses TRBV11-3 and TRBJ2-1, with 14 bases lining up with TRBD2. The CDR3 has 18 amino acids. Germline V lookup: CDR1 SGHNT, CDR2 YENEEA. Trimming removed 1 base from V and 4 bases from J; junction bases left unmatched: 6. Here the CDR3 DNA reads TGTGCCAGCAGCTTAGGGGGACTAGCGGGAGCCATTTACAATGAGCAGTTCTTC. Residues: CASSLGGLAGAIYNEQFF.

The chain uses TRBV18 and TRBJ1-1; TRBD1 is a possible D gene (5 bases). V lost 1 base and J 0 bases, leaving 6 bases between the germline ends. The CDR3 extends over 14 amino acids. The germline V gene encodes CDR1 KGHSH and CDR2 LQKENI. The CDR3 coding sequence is TGTGCCAGCTCACCACAGGACATGAACACTGAAGCTTTCTTT. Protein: CASSPQDMNTEAFF.

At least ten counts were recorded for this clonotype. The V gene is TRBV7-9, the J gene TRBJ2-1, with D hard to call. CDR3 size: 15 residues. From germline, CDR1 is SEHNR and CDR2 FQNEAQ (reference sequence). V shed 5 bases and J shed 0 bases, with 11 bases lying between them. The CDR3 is CASSPQLGSYNEQFF. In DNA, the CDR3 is TGTGCCAGCAGCCCCCAACTCGGCTCCTACAATGAGCAGTTCTTC.

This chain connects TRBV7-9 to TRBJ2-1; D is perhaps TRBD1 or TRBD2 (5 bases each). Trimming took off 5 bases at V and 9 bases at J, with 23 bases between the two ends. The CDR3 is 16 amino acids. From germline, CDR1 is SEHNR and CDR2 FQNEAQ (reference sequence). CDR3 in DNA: TGTGCCAGCAGCCCTCGGGCGGGCAGGGAGAATGGTGAGCAGTTCTTC. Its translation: CASSPRAGRENGEQFF.

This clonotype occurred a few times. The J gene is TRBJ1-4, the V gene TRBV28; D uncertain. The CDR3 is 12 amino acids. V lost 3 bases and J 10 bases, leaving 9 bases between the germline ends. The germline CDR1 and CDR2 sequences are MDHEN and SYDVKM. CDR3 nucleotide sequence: TGTGCCAGCAGTTTCCCGGATCCAAAACTGTTTTTT. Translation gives CASSFPDPKLFF. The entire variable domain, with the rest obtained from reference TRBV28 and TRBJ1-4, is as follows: DVKVTQSSRYLVKRTGEKVFLECVQDMDHENMFWYRQDPGLGLRLIYFSYDVKMKEKGDIPEGYSVSREKKERFSLILESASTNQTSMYLCASSFPDPKLFFGSGTQLSVL.

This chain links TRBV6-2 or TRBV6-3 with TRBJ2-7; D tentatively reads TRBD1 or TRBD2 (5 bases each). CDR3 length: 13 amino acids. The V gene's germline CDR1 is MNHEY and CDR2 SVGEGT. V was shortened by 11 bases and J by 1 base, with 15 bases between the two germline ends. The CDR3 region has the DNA TGTGCCTCGGGGCCGCTACATTCCTACGAGCAGTACGTC. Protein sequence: CASGPLHSYEQYV.

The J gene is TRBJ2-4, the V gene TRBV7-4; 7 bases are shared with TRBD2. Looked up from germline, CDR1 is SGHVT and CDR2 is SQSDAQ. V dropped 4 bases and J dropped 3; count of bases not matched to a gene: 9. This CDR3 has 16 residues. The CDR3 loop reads CASSSGGKRDKNIQYF. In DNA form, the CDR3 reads TGTGCCAGCAGCTCCGGCGGAAAGCGGGACAAAAACATTCAGTACTTC.

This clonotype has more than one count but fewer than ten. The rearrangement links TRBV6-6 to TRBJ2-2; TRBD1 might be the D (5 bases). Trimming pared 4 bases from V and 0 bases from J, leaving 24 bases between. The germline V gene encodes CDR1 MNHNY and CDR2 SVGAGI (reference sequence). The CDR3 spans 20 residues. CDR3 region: CASSFSRRTGKLANTGELFF. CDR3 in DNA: TGTGCCAGCAGTTTCAGCCGTCGAACAGGAAAACTCGCGAACACCGGGGAGCTGTTTTTT.

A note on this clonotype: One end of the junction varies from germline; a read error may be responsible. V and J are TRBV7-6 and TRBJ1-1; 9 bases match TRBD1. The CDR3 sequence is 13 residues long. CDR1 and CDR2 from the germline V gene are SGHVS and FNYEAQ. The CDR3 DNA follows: TGTGTCAGCACAGGGGGCTACGGGACTGAAGCTTTCTTT. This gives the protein CVSTGGYGTEAFF.

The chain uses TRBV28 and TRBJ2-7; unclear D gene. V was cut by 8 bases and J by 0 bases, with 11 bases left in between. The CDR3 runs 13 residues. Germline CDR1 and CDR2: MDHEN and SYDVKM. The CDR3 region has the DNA TGTGCCAGCCAATCTGTCCGCTCCTACGAGCAGTACGTC. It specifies CASQSVRSYEQYV.